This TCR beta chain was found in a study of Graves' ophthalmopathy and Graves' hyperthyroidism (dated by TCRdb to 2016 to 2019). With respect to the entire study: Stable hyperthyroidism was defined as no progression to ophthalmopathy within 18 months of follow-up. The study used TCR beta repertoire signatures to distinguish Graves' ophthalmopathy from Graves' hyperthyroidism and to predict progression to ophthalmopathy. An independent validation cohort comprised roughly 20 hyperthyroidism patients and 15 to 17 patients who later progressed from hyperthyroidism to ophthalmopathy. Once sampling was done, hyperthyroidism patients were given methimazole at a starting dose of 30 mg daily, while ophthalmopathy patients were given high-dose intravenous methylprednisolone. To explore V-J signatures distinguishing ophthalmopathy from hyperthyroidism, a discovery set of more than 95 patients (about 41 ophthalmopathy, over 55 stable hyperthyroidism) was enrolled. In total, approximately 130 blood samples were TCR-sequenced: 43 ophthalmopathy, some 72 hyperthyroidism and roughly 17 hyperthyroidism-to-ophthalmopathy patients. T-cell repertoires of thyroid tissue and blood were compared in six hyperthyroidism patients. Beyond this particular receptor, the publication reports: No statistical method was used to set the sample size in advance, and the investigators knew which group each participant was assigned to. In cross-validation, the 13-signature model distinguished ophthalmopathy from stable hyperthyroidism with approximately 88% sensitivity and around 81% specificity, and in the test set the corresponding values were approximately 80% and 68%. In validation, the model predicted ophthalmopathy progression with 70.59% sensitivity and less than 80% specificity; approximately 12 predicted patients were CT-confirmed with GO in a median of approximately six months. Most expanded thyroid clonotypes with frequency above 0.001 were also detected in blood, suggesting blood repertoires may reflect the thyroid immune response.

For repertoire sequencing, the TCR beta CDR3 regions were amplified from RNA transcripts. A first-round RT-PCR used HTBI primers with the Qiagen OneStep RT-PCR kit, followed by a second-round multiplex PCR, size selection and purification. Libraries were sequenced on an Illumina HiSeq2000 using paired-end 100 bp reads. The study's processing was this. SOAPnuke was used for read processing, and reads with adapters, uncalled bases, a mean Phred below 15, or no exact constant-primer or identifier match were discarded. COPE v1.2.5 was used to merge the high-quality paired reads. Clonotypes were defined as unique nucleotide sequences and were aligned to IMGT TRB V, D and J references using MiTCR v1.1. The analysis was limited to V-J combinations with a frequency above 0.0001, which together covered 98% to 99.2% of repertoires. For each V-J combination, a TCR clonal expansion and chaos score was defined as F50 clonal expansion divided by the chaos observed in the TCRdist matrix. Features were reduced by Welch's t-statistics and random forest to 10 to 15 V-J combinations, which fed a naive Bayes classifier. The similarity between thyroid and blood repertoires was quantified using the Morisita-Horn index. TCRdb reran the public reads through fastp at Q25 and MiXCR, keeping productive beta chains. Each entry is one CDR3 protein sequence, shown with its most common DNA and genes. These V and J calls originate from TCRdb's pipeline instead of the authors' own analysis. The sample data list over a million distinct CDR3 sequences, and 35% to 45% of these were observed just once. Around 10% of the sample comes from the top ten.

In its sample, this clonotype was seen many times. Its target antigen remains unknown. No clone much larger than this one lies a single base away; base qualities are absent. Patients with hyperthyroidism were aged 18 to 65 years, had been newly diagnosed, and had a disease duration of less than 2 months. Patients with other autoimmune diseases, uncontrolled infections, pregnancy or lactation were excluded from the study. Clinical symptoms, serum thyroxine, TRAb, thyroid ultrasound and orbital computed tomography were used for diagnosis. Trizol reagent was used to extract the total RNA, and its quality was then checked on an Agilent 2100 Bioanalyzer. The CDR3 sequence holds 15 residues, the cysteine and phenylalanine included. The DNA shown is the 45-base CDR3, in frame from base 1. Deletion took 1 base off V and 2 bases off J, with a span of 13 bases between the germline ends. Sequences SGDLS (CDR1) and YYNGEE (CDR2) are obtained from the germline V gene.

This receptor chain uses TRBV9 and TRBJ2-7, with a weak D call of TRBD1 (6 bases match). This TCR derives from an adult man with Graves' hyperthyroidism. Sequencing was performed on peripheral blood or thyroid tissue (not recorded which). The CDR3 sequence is CASSVSAGETYEQYF. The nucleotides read TGTGCCAGCAGCGTATCAGCAGGGGAAACCTACGAGCAGTACTTC.